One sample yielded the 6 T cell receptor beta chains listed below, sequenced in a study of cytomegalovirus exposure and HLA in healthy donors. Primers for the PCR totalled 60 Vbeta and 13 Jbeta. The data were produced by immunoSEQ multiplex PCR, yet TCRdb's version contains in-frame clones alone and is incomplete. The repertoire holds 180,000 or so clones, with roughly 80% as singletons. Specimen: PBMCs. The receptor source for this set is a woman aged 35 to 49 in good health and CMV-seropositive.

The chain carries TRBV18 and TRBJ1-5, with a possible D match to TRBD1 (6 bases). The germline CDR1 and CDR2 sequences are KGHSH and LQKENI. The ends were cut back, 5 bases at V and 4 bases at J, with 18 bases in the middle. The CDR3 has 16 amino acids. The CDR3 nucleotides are TGTGCCAGCTCAGCGCTTGGGGACATGCAGAATCAGCCCCAGCATTTT. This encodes CASSALGDMQNQPQHF.

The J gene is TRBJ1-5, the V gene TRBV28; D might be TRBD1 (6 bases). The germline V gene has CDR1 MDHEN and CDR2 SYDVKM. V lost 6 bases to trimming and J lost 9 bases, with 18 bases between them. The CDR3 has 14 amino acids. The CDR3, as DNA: TGTGCCAGCAGCCTCACGGGGGGCGGCGGGCCCCAGCATTTT. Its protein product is CASSLTGGGGPQHF.

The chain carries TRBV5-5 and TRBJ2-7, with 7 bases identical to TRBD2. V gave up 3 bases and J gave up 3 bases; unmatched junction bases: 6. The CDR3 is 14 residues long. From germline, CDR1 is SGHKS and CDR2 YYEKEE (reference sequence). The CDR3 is CASSWSSGSYEQYF. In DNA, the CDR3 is TGTGCCAGCAGCTGGTCTAGCGGAAGCTACGAGCAGTACTTC. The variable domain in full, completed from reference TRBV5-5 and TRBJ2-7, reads DAGVTQSPTHLIKTRGQQVTLRCSPISGHKSVSWYQQVLGQGPQFIFQYYEKEERGRGNFPDRFSARQFPNYSSELNVNALLLGDSALYLCASSWSSGSYEQYFGPGTRLTVT.

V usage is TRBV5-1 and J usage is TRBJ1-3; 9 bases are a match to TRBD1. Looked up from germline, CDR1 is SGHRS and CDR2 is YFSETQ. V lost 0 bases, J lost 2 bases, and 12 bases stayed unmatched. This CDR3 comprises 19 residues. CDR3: CASSLGRRTGVSPGNTIYF. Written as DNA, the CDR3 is TGCGCCAGCAGCTTGGGCCGAAGGACAGGGGTCTCTCCTGGAAACACCATATATTTT. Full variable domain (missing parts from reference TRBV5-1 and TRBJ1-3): KAGVTQTPRYLIKTRGQQVTLSCSPISGHRSVSWYQQTPGQGLQFLFEYFSETQRNKGNFPGRFSGRQFSNSRSEMNVSTLELGDSALYLCASSLGRRTGVSPGNTIYFGEGSWLTVV.

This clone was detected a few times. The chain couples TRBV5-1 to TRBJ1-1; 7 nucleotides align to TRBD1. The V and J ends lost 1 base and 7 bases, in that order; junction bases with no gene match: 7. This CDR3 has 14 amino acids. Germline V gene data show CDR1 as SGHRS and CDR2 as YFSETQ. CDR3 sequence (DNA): TGCGCCAGCAGCTTGCCCGGACAGGCCGGTGAAGCTTTCTTT. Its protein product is CASSLPGQAGEAFF.

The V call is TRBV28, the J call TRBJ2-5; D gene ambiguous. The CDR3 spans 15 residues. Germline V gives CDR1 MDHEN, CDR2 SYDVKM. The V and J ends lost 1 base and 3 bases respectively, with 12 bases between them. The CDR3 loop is CASSLSRRQKETQYF. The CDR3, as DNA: TGTGCCAGCAGTTTATCTAGGCGGCAGAAAGAGACCCAGTACTTC.